In its sample, the clone carrying this T cell receptor beta chain was seen many times. A much bigger clone sits one base away, suggesting this may be a read error. Other DNA sequences of this sample code for an identical CDR3. The data belong to a study of metastatic and nonmetastatic thyroid tumors. The CDR3 length is 13 residues. Germline assignment: CDR1 MGHDK and CDR2 SYGVNS. Before thyroid surgery, none of the patients had received any treatment. TCRdb re-processed the PCR reads through MiXCR. The data show more than 10,000 clones, around 30% seen once. This clonotype originated in a female donor with papillary thyroid cancer or a benign thyroid nodule (not recorded which). Some clones in this sample may be carry-over from other donors' samples. The V gene is TRBV25-1, the J gene TRBJ1-1, with a possible D match to TRBD1 (5 bases). The sequenced sample was tumor tissue. In DNA form, the CDR3 reads TGCGCCAGCAGTCGCAGGGCAAACACTGAAGCTTTCTTT. Its protein product is CASSRRANTEAFF.